This section outlines one T cell receptor beta chain sequence together with its context. Its antigen is currently unknown. Repertoires were generated with immunoSEQ multiplex PCR, while TCRdb's copy carries only in-frame clones and drops some. Of more than 150,000 clones in the sample, around nine tenths are singletons; the top ten hold about 3%. This specimen comes from a study of cytomegalovirus exposure and HLA in healthy donors. Between the trimmed V and J ends, which lost 1 base and 7 bases, there was a span of 14 bases. From germline, CDR1 is MNHNS and CDR2 SASEGT. The CDR3 is 15 residues long. Findings of the study overall: It was found in a later analysis that first-cohort TCR clusters tended to co-occur in the 100 to 150 validation repertoires.

The donors were in the roughly 110-subject validation cohort, distinct from the roughly 700-subject first cohort. The genes are TRBV6-1 and TRBJ2-1, with TRBD1 as a possible D gene (6 bases). The clonotype comes from a man between 18 and 29 years old in good health and CMV-seronegative. Sequencing was done on a sample of PBMCs. DNA for the CDR3: TGTGCCAGCAGTGAAGGACAGGAAGAAGTTAATGAGCAGTTCTTC. Its translation: CASSEGQEEVNEQFF.